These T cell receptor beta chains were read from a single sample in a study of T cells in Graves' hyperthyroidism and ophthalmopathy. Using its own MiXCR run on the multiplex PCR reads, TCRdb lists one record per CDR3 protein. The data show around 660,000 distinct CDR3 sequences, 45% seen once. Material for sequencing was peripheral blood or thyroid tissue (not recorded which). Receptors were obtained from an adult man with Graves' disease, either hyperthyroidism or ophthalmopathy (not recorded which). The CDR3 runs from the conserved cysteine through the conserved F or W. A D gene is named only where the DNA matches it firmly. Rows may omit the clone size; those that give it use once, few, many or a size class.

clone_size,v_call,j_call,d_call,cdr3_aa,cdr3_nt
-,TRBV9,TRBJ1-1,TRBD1,CASSVSARGQGTEAFF,TGTGCCAGCAGCGTATCGGCGAGGGGGCAAGGCACTGAAGCTTTCTTT
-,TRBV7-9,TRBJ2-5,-,CASRMKGGLQETQYF,TGTGCCAGCAGGATGAAAGGGGGACTTCAAGAGACCCAGTACTTC
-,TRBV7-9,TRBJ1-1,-,CASSFSHHGGFNEAFF,TGTGCCAGCAGCTTCTCTCATCATGGGGGATTCAATGAAGCTTTCTTT
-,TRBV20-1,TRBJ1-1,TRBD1,CSASAGGAGTEAFF,TGCAGTGCTAGCGCAGGGGGCGCGGGCACTGAAGCTTTCTTT
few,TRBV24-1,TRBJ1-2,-,CATSDTLGGLGGYTF,TGTGCCACCAGTGATACCCTTGGCGGATTGGGTGGCTACACCTTC
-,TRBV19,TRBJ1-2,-,CASWGNWGYTF,TGTGCGAGTTGGGGGAATTGGGGCTACACCTTC
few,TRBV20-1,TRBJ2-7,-,CSAREYTSYEQYF,TGCAGTGCTAGAGAATACACCTCCTACGAGCAGTACTTC
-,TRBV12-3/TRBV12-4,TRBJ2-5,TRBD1,CASTSTGRETQYF,TGTGCCAGCACCTCGACAGGGCGAGAGACCCAGTACTTC
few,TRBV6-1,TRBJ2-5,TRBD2,CASGGTSGQETQYF,TGTGCCAGCGGGGGGACTAGCGGCCAAGAGACCCAGTACTTC
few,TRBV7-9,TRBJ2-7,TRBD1,CASSLGTGVIYEQYF,TGTGCCAGCAGCCTCGGGACAGGGGTTATCTACGAGCAGTACTTC
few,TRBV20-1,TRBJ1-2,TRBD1,CSVPGGVNYGYTF,TGCAGTGTCCCAGGGGGGGTTAACTATGGCTACACCTTC
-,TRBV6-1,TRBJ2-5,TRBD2,CASSTGLAGKETQYF,TGTGCCAGCAGTACCGGACTAGCGGGGAAGGAGACCCAGTACTTC
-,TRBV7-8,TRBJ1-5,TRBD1,CASSWWAATGGTQPQHF,TGTGCCAGCAGCTGGTGGGCCGCCACAGGGGGCACTCAGCCCCAGCATTTT
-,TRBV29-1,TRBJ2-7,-,CSVEDPLATYEQYF,TGCAGCGTTGAAGATCCGTTAGCTACCTACGAGCAGTACTTC
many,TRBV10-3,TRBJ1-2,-,CAISNTGLAGYTF,TGTGCCATCAGTAACACAGGGCTCGCTGGCTACACCTTC
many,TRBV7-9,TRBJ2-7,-,CASSQEFYEQYF,TGTGCCAGCAGCCAAGAGTTCTACGAGCAGTACTTC
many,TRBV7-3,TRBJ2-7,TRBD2,CASGESGSSYEQYF,TGTGCCAGCGGGGAGAGCGGGAGCTCCTACGAGCAGTACTTC
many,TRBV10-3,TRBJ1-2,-,CAISEPNYGYTF,TGTGCCATCAGTGAACCTAACTATGGCTACACCTTC
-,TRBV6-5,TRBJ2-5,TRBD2,CASSEDLAGGPLQETQYF,TGTGCCAGCAGTGAAGACCTAGCGGGGGGGCCGTTACAAGAGACCCAGTACTTC
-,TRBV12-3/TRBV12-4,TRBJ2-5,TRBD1,CASSEGQGEETQYF,TGTGCCAGCAGTGAGGGGCAGGGGGAAGAGACCCAGTACTTC
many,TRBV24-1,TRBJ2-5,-,CATSDRQASKETQYF,TGTGCCACCAGTGATCGACAGGCCTCGAAAGAGACCCAGTACTTC
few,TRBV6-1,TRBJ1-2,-,CASSEALLQFGYTF,TGTGCCAGCAGTGAAGCGCTACTGCAGTTTGGCTACACCTTC
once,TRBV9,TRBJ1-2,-,CASSVGQAAYGYTF,TGTGCCAGCAGCGTAGGACAGGCGGCCTATGGCTACACCTTC
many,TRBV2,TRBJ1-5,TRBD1,CASSGAQGLWNQPQHF,TGTGCCAGCAGTGGAGCACAGGGGTTGTGGAATCAGCCCCAGCATTTT
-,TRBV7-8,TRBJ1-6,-,CASSRGRLGIYSPLHF,TGTGCCAGCAGTAGGGGCAGGCTTGGGATCTACTCACCCCTCCACTTT
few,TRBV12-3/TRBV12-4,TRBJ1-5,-,CASSPTASNQPQHF,TGTGCCAGCAGCCCGACAGCTAGCAATCAGCCCCAGCATTTT
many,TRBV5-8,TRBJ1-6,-,CASSLLGDSPLHF,TGTGCCAGCAGCTTGTTGGGGGATTCACCCCTCCACTTT
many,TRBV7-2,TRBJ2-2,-,CASSLGLNTGELFF,TGTGCCAGCAGCTTAGGGCTGAACACCGGGGAGCTGTTTTTT
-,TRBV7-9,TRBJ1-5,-,CASQAYSNQPQHF,TGTGCCAGCCAAGCGTATAGCAATCAGCCCCAGCATTTT
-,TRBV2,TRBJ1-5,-,CASRMNRGNNQPQHF,TGTGCCAGCAGAATGAATAGGGGGAACAATCAGCCCCAGCATTTT
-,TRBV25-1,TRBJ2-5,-,CASSSDTGGVDQETQYF,TGTGCCAGCAGTTCGGATACTGGCGGGGTAGATCAAGAGACCCAGTACTTC
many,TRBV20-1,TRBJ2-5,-,CSAAVAGEETQYF,TGCAGTGCCGCGGTGGCAGGTGAAGAGACCCAGTACTTC
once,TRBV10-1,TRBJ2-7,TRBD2,CASSDPTSGYYEQYF,TGCGCCAGCAGTGACCCGACTAGCGGGTACTACGAGCAGTACTTC
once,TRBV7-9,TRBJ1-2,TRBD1,CASRRTGGEGFGYTF,TGTGCCAGCAGACGTACAGGGGGCGAGGGTTTTGGCTACACCTTC
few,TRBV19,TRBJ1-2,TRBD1,CASSIDRTGDGYTF,TGTGCCAGTAGTATAGATCGGACAGGAGATGGCTACACCTTC
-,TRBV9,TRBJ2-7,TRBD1,CASSHKTGFSGEQYF,TGTGCCAGCAGCCATAAGACAGGGTTCAGCGGCGAGCAGTACTTC
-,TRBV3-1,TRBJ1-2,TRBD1,CASTPDRGRGGYTF,TGTGCCAGCACCCCGGACAGGGGGCGTGGTGGCTACACCTTC
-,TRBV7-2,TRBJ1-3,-,CASSQSRSSGNTIYF,TGTGCCAGTAGCCAATCGCGGAGCTCTGGAAACACCATATATTTT
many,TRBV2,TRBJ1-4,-,CASSGQGNEKLFF,TGTGCCAGCAGCGGGCAGGGGAACGAAAAACTGTTTTTT
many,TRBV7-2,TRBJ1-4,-,CASSQGTGEKLFF,TGTGCCAGCAGTCAGGGGACGGGCGAAAAACTGTTTTTT
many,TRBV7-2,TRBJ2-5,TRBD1,CASSSTGTGSETQYF,TGTGCCAGCAGCTCAACCGGGACAGGGTCCGAGACCCAGTACTTC
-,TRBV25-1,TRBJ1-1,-,CASHDRGGEAFF,TGTGCCAGCCACGATCGTGGTGGTGAAGCTTTCTTT
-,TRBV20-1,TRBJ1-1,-,CSANDRTPEAFF,TGCAGTGCAAACGACAGGACTCCTGAAGCTTTCTTT
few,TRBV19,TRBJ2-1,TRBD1,CASRDRQGRYNEQFF,TGTGCCAGTAGGGACAGACAGGGTCGATACAATGAGCAGTTCTTC
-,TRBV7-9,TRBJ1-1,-,CASSSTRNTGAFF,TGTGCCAGCAGCTCGACACGGAACACTGGAGCTTTCTTT
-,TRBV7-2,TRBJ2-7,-,CASSSGLEGVYEQYF,TGCGCCAGCAGCTCGGGTTTAGAAGGGGTCTACGAGCAGTACTTC
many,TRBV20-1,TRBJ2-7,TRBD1,CSANRPLTGGTPYEQYF,TGCAGTGCAAATCGGCCCTTGACAGGGGGCACCCCCTACGAGCAGTACTTC
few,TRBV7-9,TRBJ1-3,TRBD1,CASSAQSDRGENTIYF,TGTGCCAGCAGCGCCCAAAGCGACAGGGGGGAAAACACCATATATTTT
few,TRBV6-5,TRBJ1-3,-,CASSYSGRNTIYF,TGTGCCAGCAGTTACTCAGGGAGAAACACCATATATTTT
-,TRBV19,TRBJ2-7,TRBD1,CASRGRGLDEQYF,TGTGCCAGTAGGGGAAGGGGGCTGGACGAGCAGTACTTC
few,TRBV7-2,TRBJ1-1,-,CASSSTKTGNTEAFF,TGTGCCAGCAGCTCGACAAAAACAGGGAACACTGAAGCTTTCTTT
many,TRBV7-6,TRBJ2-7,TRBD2,CASSFSGSYEQYF,TGTGCCAGCAGCTTCAGCGGGAGCTACGAGCAGTACTTC
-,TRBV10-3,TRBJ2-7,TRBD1,CAISVDRVREQYF,TGTGCCATCAGCGTAGACAGGGTCCGCGAACAGTACTTC